Shown below are 28 T cell receptor beta chains from a single sample sequenced in a study of cytomegalovirus exposure and HLA in healthy donors. This table comes from immunoSEQ multiplex PCR, and its TCRdb copy is limited to in-frame clones, with some not included. The table shows fewer than 400,000 clones, with around 86% occurring only once. What was sequenced was PBMCs. Every receptor here comes from a young woman in good health and CMV-seronegative.

The chain is built from TRBV5-8 and TRBJ1-5; D might be TRBD1 (5 bases). V lost 6 bases to trimming and J lost 6 bases, with 13 bases between them. The CDR3 contains 13 residues. Germline CDR1 is SGHTS and CDR2 is YDEGEE. This CDR3 reads CASTLLGGQPQHF. The CDR3, as DNA: TGTGCCAGCACCTTATTGGGGGGTCAGCCCCAGCATTTT.

This rearrangement joins TRBV11-2 to TRBJ2-7; 10 nucleotides match TRBD2. V lost 0 bases to trimming and J lost 3 bases; unmatched junction nucleotides: 8. CDR1 SGHAT and CDR2 FQNNGV come from the germline V gene. This CDR3 contains 17 residues. The DNA of the CDR3 is TGTGCCAGCAGCTTAGATTCGGCTAGCGGGAGTCTCTACGAGCAGTACTTC. Residues: CASSLDSASGSLYEQYF.

The chain combines TRBV14 with TRBJ2-1; TRBD2 agrees at 7 bases. Trimming cost V 10 bases and J 6 bases; bases outside gene matches: 6. Germline lookup yields CDR1 SGHDN and CDR2 FVKESK. The length of the CDR3 is 12 residues. CDR3 protein: CATSTSPNEQFF. DNA of the CDR3: TGTGCCACCTCGACTAGCCCCAATGAGCAGTTCTTC.

About this clone itself: A junction end diverges from the germline sequence, so it may reflect a read error. The chain uses TRBV5-1 and TRBJ2-5, with 8 nucleotides matching TRBD1. The CDR3 consists of 13 residues. Germline V gives CDR1 SGHRS, CDR2 YFSETQ. The CDR3 region has the DNA TGCGCCAGCAGTCTGACAGGGGAAGATACCCAGTACTTC. The encoded protein is CASSLTGEDTQYF.

This chain joins TRBV5-4 and TRBJ1-3; 8 nucleotides line up with TRBD1. Germline V lookup: CDR1 SGHNT, CDR2 YYREEE (reference sequence). Losses at the gene ends were 2 bases for V and 5 bases for J; bases not matched to a gene: 3. The CDR3 runs 14 residues. CDR3 region: CASSLDRGRNTIYF. The CDR3 region has the DNA TGTGCCAGCAGCTTAGACAGGGGTAGAAACACCATATATTTT.

This chain links TRBV5-6 with TRBJ2-7; 10 nucleotides line up with TRBD2. Trimming removed 4 bases from V and 6 bases from J; junction bases left unmatched: 7. There are 14 residues in the CDR3. CDR1 and CDR2 from the germline V gene are SGHDT and YYEEEE. The CDR3 region is CASSPLAGEVEQYF. CDR3 in DNA: TGTGCCAGCAGCCCCCTAGCGGGAGAGGTCGAGCAGTACTTC.

V usage is TRBV7-2 and J usage is TRBJ1-5; TRBD1 aligns across 8 bases. CDR3 length: 14 residues. V was clipped by 3 bases and J by 5 bases; unmatched bases: 3. Germline CDR1 is SGHTA and CDR2 is FQGNSA. The CDR3, as DNA: TGTGCCAGCAGCTTTGGACAGGGCGATCAGCCCCAGCATTTT. Translated, it gives CASSFGQGDQPQHF.

The chain joins TRBV5-4 to TRBJ2-7; D perhaps matches TRBD1 (6 bases). Germline CDR1 reads SGHNT; CDR2 reads YYREEE (reference sequence). V shed 4 bases and J shed 0 bases, with 8 bases lying between them. This CDR3 has 13 residues. CDR3 DNA: TGTGCCAGCAGCATCAGGGGCTCCTACGAGCAGTACTTC. Its protein is CASSIRGSYEQYF. Together with reference TRBV5-4 and TRBJ2-7, the CDR3 gives the full variable domain: ETGVTQSPTHLIKTRGQQVTLRCSSQSGHNTVSWYQQALGQGPQFIFQYYREEENGRGNFPPRFSGLQFPNYSSELNVNALELDDSALYLCASSIRGSYEQYFGPGTRLTVT.

CDR3 bases: TGTGCCGCCACCCAAGGGGGAGGGGACGAGCAGTACTTC. It codes for CAATQGGGDEQYF. The rearrangement joins TRBV10-3 to TRBJ2-7; tentatively, D is TRBD2 (7 bases). The CDR3 runs 13 residues. V was cut by 11 bases and J by 5 bases, with 19 bases left in between. CDR1 and CDR2 (germline): ENHRY, SYGVKD.

The V call is TRBV27, the J call TRBJ1-2; D is undetermined. CDR3 size: 13 residues. V was trimmed by 2 bases and J by 2 bases, leaving 6 bases between them. Looked up from germline, CDR1 is MNHEY and CDR2 is SMNVEV (reference sequence). CDR3 loop: CASSLTRNYGYTF. CDR3 in DNA: TGTGCCAGCAGTTTAACCCGGAACTATGGCTACACCTTC.

This chain uses TRBV27 with TRBJ2-7; 7 bases are a match to TRBD1. In germline, CDR1 is MNHEY, CDR2 SMNVEV (reference sequence). CDR3 length equals 15 residues. V trimming: 5 bases; J trimming: 2 bases; junction bases outside the gene matches: 9. CDR3 DNA: TGTGCCAGCAGTATCGGGACAGCTACTACCTACGAGCAGTACTTC. This encodes CASSIGTATTYEQYF.

The rearrangement links TRBV5-5 to TRBJ2-7; 7 bases match TRBD1. Losses at the gene ends were 4 bases for V and 1 base for J; bases not matched to a gene: 8. Germline values: CDR1 SGHKS, CDR2 YYEKEE (reference sequence). The CDR3 has 15 residues. Here the CDR3 DNA reads TGTGCCAGCAGCCTTACAGGGGTCGCATCCTACGAGCAGTACTTC. Protein sequence: CASSLTGVASYEQYF.

Here the CDR3 reads CASSPGQGDSYEQYF. CDR3 in DNA: TGTGCCAGCTCACCAGGACAGGGGGACTCCTACGAGCAGTACTTC. The chain combines TRBV18 with TRBJ2-7, with 10 nucleotides matching TRBD1. The length of the CDR3 is 15 residues. Germline trimming cut 2 bases from V and 0 bases from J; bases unmatched to any gene: 1. Germline lookup yields CDR1 KGHSH and CDR2 LQKENI.

CDR3 loop: CASSTDRGEQFF. The CDR3 nucleotides read TGTGCCAGCAGCACGGACAGGGGTGAGCAGTTCTTC. This sequence joins TRBV7-9 and TRBJ2-1; 9 nucleotides match TRBD1. The CDR3 sequence is 12 residues long. V lost 5 bases and J lost 9; bases outside the gene matches: 2. CDR1 and CDR2 (germline): SEHNR, FQNEAQ (reference sequence).

This clone was seen only a few times. This chain connects TRBV29-1 to TRBJ1-2; D perhaps matches TRBD1 (5 bases). The CDR3 is 13 amino acids. CDR1 SQVTM and CDR2 ANQGSEA come from the germline V gene. Trimming removed 4 bases from V and 0 bases from J, with 9 bases in between. The CDR3 spells CSVGQLANYGYTF. The CDR3 nucleotides are TGCAGCGTTGGACAGCTAGCTAACTATGGCTACACCTTC.

Here the CDR3 DNA reads TGCAGCGTTGGCGGGAGGGCGTCAGATACGCAGTATTTT. It translates to CSVGGRASDTQYF. The chain joins TRBV29-1 to TRBJ2-3; TRBD2 matches at 9 bases. This CDR3 has 13 residues. Germline CDR1 SQVTM, CDR2 ANQGSEA. Trimming at V came to 4 bases and at J to 4 bases, leaving 3 bases not matched to a gene.

This clone has just one count. Here the CDR3 DNA reads TGTGCCAGCAGGGGTACAGGGGGAAAGAACTACGAGCAGTACTTC. Translating it yields CASRGTGGKNYEQYF. The chain links TRBV7-2 to TRBJ2-7; 8 nucleotides agree with TRBD1. The CDR3 runs 15 residues. Looked up from germline, CDR1 is SGHTA and CDR2 is FQGNSA. The trim removed 6 bases at V and 3 bases at J, leaving 10 bases unmatched.

The chain uses TRBV27 and TRBJ1-3; 12 bases match TRBD1. CDR3 size: 16 residues. Germline V lookup: CDR1 MNHEY, CDR2 SMNVEV (reference sequence). Trimming took 6 bases from V and 0 from J; bases not matched to a gene: 3. CDR3 sequence: CASRGQGAISGNTIYF. DNA for the CDR3: TGTGCCAGCAGGGGACAGGGGGCGATCTCTGGAAACACCATATATTTT.

The J gene is TRBJ2-7, the V gene TRBV11-2; D gene uncertain. CDR1 SGHAT and CDR2 FQNNGV come from the germline V gene. The CDR3 covers 12 residues. Trimming removed 5 bases at V and 4 bases at J, with 9 bases between. CDR3 in amino acids: CASSMSSYEQYF. DNA for the CDR3: TGTGCCAGCAGCATGTCCTCGTACGAGCAGTACTTC.

The J gene is TRBJ2-7, the V gene TRBV7-9, with D perhaps TRBD2 (5 bases). Trimming took 5 bases from V and 6 from J, leaving 11 bases between them. The germline V gene encodes CDR1 SEHNR and CDR2 FQNEAQ (reference sequence). The CDR3 totals 12 residues. The DNA for the CDR3 is TGTGCCAGCAGCGAGGGCAGCGCCGAGCAGTACTTC. Translated, it gives CASSEGSAEQYF. The full variable domain, with the rest looked up from reference TRBV7-9 and TRBJ2-7, is DTGVSQNPRHKITKRGQNVTFRCDPISEHNRLYWYRQTLGQGPEFLTYFQNEAQLEKSRLLSDRFSAERPKGSFSTLEIQRTEQGDSAMYLCASSEGSAEQYFGPGTRLTVT.

The CDR3 protein is CASSSSGMAGNEQFF. The CDR3 region has the DNA TGTGCCAGCAGCTCGAGCGGGATGGCGGGTAATGAGCAGTTCTTC. V usage is TRBV11-3 and J usage is TRBJ2-1; 7 bases are shared with TRBD2. Germline V gives CDR1 SGHNT, CDR2 YENEEA. J lost 7 bases, V lost 4 bases, and 10 bases had no gene match. The CDR3 sequence is 15 residues long.

This clone has only a few counts. CDR3 nucleotide sequence: TGTGCCAGCAGCACACGGGTCGGGGGGCGGCAGTACTTC. This sequence encodes CASSTRVGGRQYF. The V and J genes are TRBV21-1 and TRBJ2-4; the table's TRBD2 call for D was not verified on the DNA. TRBV21-1 is a pseudogene segment. The CDR3 consists of 13 residues.

V and J are TRBV27 and TRBJ1-1, with TRBD1 identical over 7 bases. V trimming: 6 bases; J trimming: 0 bases; junction bases outside the gene matches: 4. Germline assignment: CDR1 MNHEY and CDR2 SMNVEV (reference sequence). The CDR3 spans 14 residues. CDR3 DNA sequence: TGTGCCAGCAGGGACAGGCCCGTGAACACTGAAGCTTTCTTT. It specifies CASRDRPVNTEAFF.

The rearrangement uses TRBV6-5 and TRBJ2-7, with TRBD2 matching over 9 bases. Unmatched junction bases numbered 6, after V lost 2 bases and J lost 4 bases. From germline, CDR1 is MNHEY and CDR2 SVGAGI. The CDR3 runs to 15 residues. CDR3 in amino acids: CASSYDTSGPYEQYF. The CDR3 DNA reads as TGTGCCAGCAGTTACGATACTAGCGGGCCGTACGAGCAGTACTTC.

This sequence joins TRBV5-4 and TRBJ2-1, with TRBD2 matching over 7 bases. With V trimmed by 1 base and J by 6 bases, 7 bases remained unmatched. The germline CDR1 and CDR2 sequences are SGHNT and YYREEE (reference sequence). This CDR3 spans 15 amino acids. The CDR3 spells CASSLRGGSFNEQFF. In DNA, the CDR3 is TGTGCCAGCAGCTTGAGAGGCGGGAGTTTCAATGAGCAGTTCTTC. The complete variable domain, with remaining parts taken from reference TRBV5-4 and TRBJ2-1, reads ETGVTQSPTHLIKTRGQQVTLRCSSQSGHNTVSWYQQALGQGPQFIFQYYREEENGRGNFPPRFSGLQFPNYSSELNVNALELDDSALYLCASSLRGGSFNEQFFGPGTRLTVL.

The chain couples TRBV2 to TRBJ2-3; 11 positions match TRBD1. This CDR3 is 20 amino acids long. CDR1 and CDR2 (germline): SNHLY, FYNNEI. V gave up 4 bases and J gave up 0 bases; unmatched junction bases: 15. CDR3 loop: CASSVSLGDRGIPSTDTQYF. The CDR3 DNA is TGTGCCAGCAGTGTGTCGTTGGGGGACAGGGGGATCCCTAGCACAGATACGCAGTATTTT.

The CDR3 sequence is CATSRAQGDAYGYTF. CDR3 bases: TGTGCCACCAGCAGAGCACAGGGAGACGCTTATGGCTACACCTTC. The V gene is TRBV15, the J gene TRBJ1-2; D perhaps matches TRBD1 (6 bases). The germline V gene has CDR1 LNHNV and CDR2 YYDKDF (reference sequence). V lost 1 base, J lost 5 bases, and 14 bases lay in between. The CDR3 sequence is 15 residues long.

A word on this clone: Other DNA sequences within the sample encode an identical CDR3. This chain uses TRBV28 with TRBJ2-2; TRBD1 agrees at 7 bases. Germline CDR1 and CDR2: MDHEN and SYDVKM. This CDR3 comprises 15 residues. Trimming cost V 6 bases and J 2 bases; bases outside gene matches: 6. The CDR3 loop is CASSSGTDNTGELFF. As DNA, the CDR3 is TGTGCCAGCAGCTCAGGGACAGATAACACCGGGGAGCTGTTTTTT.